These T cell receptor beta chains were read from a single sample in a study of PD-L1 blockade in urothelial cancer. Here immunoSEQ multiplex PCR was the method, and the copy in TCRdb shows in-frame clones only, minus some. The repertoire holds around 79,000 clones, with roughly 80% as singletons. Sample: PBMCs, taken around atezolizumab (anti-PD-L1) treatment. The receptors originated from a man aged 35 to 55 with urothelial cancer. Both conserved end residues are trimmed from each CDR3. Each record gives: CDR3 protein, V gene, J gene, clone size. The size of a clone is reported for some rows only, either as once, few or many, or as a class for expanded clones.

AISDSENTQY	TRBV10-3	TRBJ2-3	.
ASSQFLDRGEQY	TRBV4-3	TRBJ2-7	.
ASSQDRATEAF	TRBV19	TRBJ1-1	few
ASRTQGANYGYT	TRBV19	TRBJ1-2	once
AWSVYFLAGGIFGTDTQY	TRBV30	TRBJ2-3	.
ASSLDGHREGNTIY	TRBV5-1	TRBJ1-3	.
ASSAGQGGEAF	TRBV5-1	TRBJ1-1	few
ASSLVRGNTEAF	TRBV5-1	TRBJ1-1	.
ASRSGSRTIKTQY	TRBV27	TRBJ2-5	.
ASSRPSGSIYEQY	TRBV28	TRBJ2-7	once
ASSRLGQPTEAF	TRBV28	TRBJ1-1	medium-sized
ASSHASRTKKPY	TRBV4-1	TRBJ2-3	.
ASKGTGVWNQPQH	TRBV6-5	TRBJ1-5	.
ASRQNRGRLDNEQF	TRBV4-1	TRBJ2-1	few
AWSSGPGVQETQY	TRBV30	TRBJ2-5	few
ASSRGRPHNEQF	TRBV7-9	TRBJ2-1	.
ASSLGFAGSTDTQY	TRBV7-3	TRBJ2-3	.
ASSQDLPGGIYNEQF	TRBV4-3	TRBJ2-1	.
ASSLSELSYNEQF	TRBV7-8	TRBJ2-1	few
ASSVTGLAGEMVF	TRBV9	TRBJ2-1	.
ARSPGLAGVGEQY	TRBV5-3	TRBJ2-7	.
ASSLPRGSGNTIY	TRBV5-4	TRBJ1-3	once
AIQGNTEAF	TRBV15	TRBJ1-1	.
ASSLPSGLGGNQPQH	TRBV28	TRBJ1-5	.
ASRRADRGHGYT	TRBV6-5	TRBJ1-2	once
AWSETGDQPQH	TRBV30	TRBJ1-5	.
ASSPAHNQPQH	TRBV18	TRBJ1-5	.
ASLDRGWTEAF	TRBV28	TRBJ1-1	few
ASSQDSLYGYT	TRBV28	TRBJ1-2	.
ASSYGTEQEQF	TRBV6-5	TRBJ2-1	.
AWSQGQGNSYEQY	TRBV30	TRBJ2-7	.
ASSLPLAGGSYNEQF	TRBV27	TRBJ2-1	.
ASSPKRRESDTQY	TRBV7-9	TRBJ2-3	.
ASSYLTSGRIYEQF	TRBV6-5	TRBJ2-1	.
AWNLGQGTDTQY	TRBV30	TRBJ2-3	.
ASQETGELF	TRBV19	TRBJ2-2	.
ASSPIPGIRESGEQY	TRBV9	TRBJ2-7	.
AWDRRGDTEAF	TRBV30	TRBJ1-1	.
ASSLPRAANLAEQY	TRBV11-2	TRBJ2-7	.
ASSPHPQGASGNTIY	TRBV4-2	TRBJ1-3	.
ASGLVGAEGTGELF	TRBV12-5	TRBJ2-2	.
ASNSRPYEQY	TRBV28	TRBJ2-7	.
ASSSTANYGYT	TRBV5-1	TRBJ1-2	.
ASSLEGRDGYT	TRBV5-4	TRBJ1-2	.
ASSQAPTSGSTTDTQY	TRBV4-1	TRBJ2-3	.
ASSDGTSSYNEQF	TRBV6-4	TRBJ2-1	.
ASSQSGAYGYT	TRBV14	TRBJ1-2	.
SVSTGVAGNTIY	TRBV29-1	TRBJ1-3	.
ASSLPDGISGNTIY	TRBV5-6	TRBJ1-3	.
ASSFDPGQPQH	TRBV6-6	TRBJ1-5	.
SAGQREEDEQY	TRBV29-1	TRBJ2-7	.
ASRTGPSNQPQH	TRBV19	TRBJ1-5	.
ASSSLGHSYEQY	TRBV5-1	TRBJ2-7	.
ASSEEAGRLAGEQY	TRBV2	TRBJ2-7	.
ASSLGAAYNSPLH	TRBV5-8	TRBJ1-6	.
ASSLTGSQGTNGYT	TRBV28	TRBJ1-2	.